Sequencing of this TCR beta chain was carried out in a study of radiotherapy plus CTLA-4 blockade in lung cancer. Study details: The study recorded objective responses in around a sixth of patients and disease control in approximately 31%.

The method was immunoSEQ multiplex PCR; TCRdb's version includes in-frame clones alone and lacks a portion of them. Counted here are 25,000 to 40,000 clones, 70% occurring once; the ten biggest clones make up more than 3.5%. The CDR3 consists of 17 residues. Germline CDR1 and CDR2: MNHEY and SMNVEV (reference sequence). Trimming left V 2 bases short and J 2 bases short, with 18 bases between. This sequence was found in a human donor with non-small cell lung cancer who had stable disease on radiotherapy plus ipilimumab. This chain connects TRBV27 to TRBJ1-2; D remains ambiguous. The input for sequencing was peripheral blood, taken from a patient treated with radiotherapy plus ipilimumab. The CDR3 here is CASSLTPGFTLNYGYTF. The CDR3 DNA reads TGTGCCAGCAGTTTAACCCCAGGCTTTACCTTAAACTATGGCTACACCTTC.